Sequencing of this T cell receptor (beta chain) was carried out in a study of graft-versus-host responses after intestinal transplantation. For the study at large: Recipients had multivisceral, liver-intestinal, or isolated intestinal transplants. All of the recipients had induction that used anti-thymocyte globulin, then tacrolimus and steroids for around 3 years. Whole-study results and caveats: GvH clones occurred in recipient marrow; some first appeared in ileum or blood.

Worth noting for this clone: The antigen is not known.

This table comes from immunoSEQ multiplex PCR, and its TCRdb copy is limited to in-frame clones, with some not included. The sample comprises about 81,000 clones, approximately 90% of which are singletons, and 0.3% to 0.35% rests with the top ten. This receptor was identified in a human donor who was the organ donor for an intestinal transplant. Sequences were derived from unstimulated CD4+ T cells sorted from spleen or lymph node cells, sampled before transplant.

The CDR3 is CASSKPTGGSNQPQHF. CDR3 bases: TGTGCCAGCAGCAAACCGACAGGGGGTAGCAATCAGCCCCAGCATTTT. This chain links TRBV21-1 with TRBJ1-5; the listed D gene, TRBD1, was not tested against the DNA. TRBV21-1 is a recognized pseudogene. The length of the CDR3 is 16 residues.